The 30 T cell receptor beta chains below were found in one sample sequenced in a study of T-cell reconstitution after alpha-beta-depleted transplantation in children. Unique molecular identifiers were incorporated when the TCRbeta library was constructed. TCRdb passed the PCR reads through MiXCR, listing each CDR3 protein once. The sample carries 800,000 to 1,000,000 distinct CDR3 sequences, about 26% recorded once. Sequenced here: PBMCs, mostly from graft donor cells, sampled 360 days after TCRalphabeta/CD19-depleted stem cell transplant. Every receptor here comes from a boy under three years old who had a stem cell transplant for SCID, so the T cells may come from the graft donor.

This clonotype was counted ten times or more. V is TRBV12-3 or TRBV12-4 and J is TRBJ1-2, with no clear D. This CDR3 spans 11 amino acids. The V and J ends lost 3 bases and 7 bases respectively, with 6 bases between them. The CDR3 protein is CASSFLGGYTF. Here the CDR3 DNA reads TGTGCCAGCAGTTTCCTGGGTGGCTACACCTTC.

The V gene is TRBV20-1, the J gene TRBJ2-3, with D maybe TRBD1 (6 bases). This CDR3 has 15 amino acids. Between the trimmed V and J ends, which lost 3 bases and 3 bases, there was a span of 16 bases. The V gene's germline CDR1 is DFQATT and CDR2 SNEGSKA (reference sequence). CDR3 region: CSASENRVGTDTQYF. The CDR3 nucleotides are TGCAGTGCTAGCGAGAACAGGGTAGGGACAGATACGCAGTATTTT.

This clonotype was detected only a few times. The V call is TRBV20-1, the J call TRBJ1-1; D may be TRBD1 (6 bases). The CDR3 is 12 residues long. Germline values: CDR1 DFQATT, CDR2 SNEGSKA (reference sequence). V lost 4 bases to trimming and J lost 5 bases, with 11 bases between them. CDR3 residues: CSAIRGITEAFF. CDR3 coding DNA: TGCAGTGCTATCAGGGGTATTACTGAAGCTTTCTTT.

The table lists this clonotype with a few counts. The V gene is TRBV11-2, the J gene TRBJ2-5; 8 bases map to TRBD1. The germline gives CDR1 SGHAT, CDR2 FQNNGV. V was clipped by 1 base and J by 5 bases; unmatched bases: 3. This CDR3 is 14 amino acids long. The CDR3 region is CASSLGWTGETQYF. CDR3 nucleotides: TGTGCCAGCAGCTTAGGTTGGACAGGGGAGACCCAGTACTTC.

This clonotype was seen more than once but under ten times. The CDR3 loop is CASTPSDPPTGGDTEAFF. CDR3 DNA: TGTGCCAGCACCCCATCGGATCCCCCCACAGGGGGGGACACTGAAGCTTTCTTT. The chain combines TRBV27 with TRBJ1-1; 8 positions match TRBD1. V was clipped by 7 bases and J by 3 bases; unmatched bases: 19. This CDR3 comprises 18 residues. CDR1 MNHEY and CDR2 SMNVEV come from the germline V gene (reference sequence).

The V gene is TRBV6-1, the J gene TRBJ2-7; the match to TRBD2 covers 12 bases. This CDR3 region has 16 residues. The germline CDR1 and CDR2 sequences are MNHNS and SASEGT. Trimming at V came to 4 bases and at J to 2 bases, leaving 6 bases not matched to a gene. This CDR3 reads CASSALRLAGAYEQYF. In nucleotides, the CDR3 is TGTGCCAGCAGTGCCCTTCGACTAGCGGGGGCCTACGAGCAGTACTTC.

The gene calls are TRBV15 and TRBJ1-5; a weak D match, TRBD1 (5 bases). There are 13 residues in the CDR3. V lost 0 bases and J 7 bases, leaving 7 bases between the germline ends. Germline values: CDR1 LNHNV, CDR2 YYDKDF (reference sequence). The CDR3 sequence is CATSRDRQQPQHF. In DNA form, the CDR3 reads TGTGCCACCAGCAGAGATCGACAGCAGCCCCAGCATTTT.

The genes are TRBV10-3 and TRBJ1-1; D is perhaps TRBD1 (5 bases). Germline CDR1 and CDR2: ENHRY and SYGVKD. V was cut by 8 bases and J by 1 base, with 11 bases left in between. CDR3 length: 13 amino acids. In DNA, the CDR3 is TGTGCCATCTTGGGGCCCCGGAACACTGAAGCTTTCTTT. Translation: CAILGPRNTEAFF.

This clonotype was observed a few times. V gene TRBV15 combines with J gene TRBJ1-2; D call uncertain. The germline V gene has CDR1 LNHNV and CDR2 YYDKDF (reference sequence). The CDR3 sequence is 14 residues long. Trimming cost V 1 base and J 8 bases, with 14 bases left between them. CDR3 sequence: CATSRGTPTGGYTF. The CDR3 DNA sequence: TGTGCCACCAGCAGAGGTACCCCAACCGGCGGCTACACCTTC.

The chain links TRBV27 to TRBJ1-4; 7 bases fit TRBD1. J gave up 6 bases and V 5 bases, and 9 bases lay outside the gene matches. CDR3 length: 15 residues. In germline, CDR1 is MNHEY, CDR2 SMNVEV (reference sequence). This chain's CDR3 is CASSNRQGVYEKLFF. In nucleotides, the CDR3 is TGTGCCAGCAGTAACAGACAGGGTGTCTATGAAAAACTGTTTTTT. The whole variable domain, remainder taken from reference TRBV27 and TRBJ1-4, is EAQVTQNPRYLITVTGKKLTVTCSQNMNHEYMSWYRQDPGLGLRQIYYSMNVEVTDKGDVPEGYKVSRKEKRNFPLILESPSPNQTSLYFCASSNRQGVYEKLFFGSGTQLSVL.

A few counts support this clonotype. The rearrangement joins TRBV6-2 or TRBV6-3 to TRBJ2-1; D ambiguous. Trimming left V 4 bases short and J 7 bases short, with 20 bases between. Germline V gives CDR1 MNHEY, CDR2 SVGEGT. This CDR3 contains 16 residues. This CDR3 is CASSFGEAFLGNEQFF. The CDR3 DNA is TGTGCCAGCAGTTTCGGTGAAGCCTTCCTCGGGAATGAGCAGTTCTTC.

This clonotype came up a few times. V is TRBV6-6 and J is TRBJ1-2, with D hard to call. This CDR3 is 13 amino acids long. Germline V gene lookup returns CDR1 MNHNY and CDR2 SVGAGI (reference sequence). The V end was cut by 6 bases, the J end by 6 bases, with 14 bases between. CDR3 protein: CASRINTGDGYTF. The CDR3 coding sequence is TGTGCCAGCAGGATTAATACCGGTGATGGCTACACCTTC.

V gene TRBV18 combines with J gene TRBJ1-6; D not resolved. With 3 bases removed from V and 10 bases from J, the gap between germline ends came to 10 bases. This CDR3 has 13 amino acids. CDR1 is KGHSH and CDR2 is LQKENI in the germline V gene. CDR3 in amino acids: CASSPLIQSPLHF. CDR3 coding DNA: TGTGCCAGCTCACCGTTAATACAGTCACCCCTCCACTTT.

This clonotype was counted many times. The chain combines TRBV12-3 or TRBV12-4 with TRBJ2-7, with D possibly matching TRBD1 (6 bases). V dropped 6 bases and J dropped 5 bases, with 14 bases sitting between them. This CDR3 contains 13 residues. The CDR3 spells CASSQQGGNEQYF. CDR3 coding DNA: TGTGCCAGCAGCCAACAGGGTGGGAACGAGCAGTACTTC.

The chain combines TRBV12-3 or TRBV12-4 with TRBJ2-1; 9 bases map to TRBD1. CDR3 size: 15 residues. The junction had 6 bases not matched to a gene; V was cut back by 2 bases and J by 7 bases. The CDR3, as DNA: TGTGCCAGCAGTTTAACCGGGACAGGGAAGAATGAGCAGTTCTTC. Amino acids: CASSLTGTGKNEQFF.

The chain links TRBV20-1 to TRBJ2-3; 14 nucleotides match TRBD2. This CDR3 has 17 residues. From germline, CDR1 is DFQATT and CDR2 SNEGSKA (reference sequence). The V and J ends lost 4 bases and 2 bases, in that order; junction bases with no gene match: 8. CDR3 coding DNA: TGCAGTGCTATACCGGGACTAGCGGGGGCCCACACAGATACGCAGTATTTT. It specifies CSAIPGLAGAHTDTQYF.

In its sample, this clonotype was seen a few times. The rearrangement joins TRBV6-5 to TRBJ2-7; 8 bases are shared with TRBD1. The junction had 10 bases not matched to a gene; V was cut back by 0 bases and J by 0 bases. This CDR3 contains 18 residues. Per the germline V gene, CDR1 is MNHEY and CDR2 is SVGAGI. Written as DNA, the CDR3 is TGTGCCAGCAGTTACTCAACTCCGGGACAGGACCTCTCCTACGAGCAGTACTTC. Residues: CASSYSTPGQDLSYEQYF.

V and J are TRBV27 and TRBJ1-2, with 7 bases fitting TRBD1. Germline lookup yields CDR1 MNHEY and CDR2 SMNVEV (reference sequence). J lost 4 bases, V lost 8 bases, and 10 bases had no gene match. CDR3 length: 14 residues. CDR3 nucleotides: TGTGCCAGCGGGTCATGGACAGGCACCTATGGCTACACCTTC. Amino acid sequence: CASGSWTGTYGYTF.

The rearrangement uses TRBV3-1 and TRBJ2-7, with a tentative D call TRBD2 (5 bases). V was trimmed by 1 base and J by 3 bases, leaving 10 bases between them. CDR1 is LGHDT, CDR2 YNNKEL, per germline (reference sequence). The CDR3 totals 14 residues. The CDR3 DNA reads TGTGCCAGCAGCCAAGGTGTTAGCGTCTACGAGCAGTACTTC. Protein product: CASSQGVSVYEQYF.

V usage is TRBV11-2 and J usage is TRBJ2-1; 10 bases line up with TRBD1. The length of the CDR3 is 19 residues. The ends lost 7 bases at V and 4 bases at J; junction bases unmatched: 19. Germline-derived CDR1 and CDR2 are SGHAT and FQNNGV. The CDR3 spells CASTLPQGGWTGGYNEQFF. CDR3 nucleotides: TGTGCCAGCACCCTTCCCCAAGGAGGGTGGACAGGGGGTTACAATGAGCAGTTCTTC.

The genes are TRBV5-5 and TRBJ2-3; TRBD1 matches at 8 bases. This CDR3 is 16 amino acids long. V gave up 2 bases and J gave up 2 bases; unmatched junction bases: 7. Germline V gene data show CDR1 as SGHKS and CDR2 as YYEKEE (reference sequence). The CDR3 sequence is CASSFGQGSLTDTQYF. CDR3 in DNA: TGTGCCAGCAGCTTTGGACAGGGATCTCTCACAGATACGCAGTATTTT.

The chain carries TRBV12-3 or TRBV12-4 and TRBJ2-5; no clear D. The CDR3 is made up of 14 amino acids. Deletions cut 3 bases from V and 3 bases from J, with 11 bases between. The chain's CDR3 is CASSLWGSEETQYF. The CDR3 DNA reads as TGTGCCAGCAGTTTGTGGGGTTCCGAAGAGACCCAGTACTTC.

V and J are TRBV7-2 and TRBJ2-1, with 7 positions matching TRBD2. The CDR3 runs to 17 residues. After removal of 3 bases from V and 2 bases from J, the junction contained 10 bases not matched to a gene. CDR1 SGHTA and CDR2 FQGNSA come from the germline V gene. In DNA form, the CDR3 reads TGTGCCAGCAGCTTGGTGTGGGGCGGGGGAGCCTACAATGAGCAGTTCTTC. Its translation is CASSLVWGGGAYNEQFF.

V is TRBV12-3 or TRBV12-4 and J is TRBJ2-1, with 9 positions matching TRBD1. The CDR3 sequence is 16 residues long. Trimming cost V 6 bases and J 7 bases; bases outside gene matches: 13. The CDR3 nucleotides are TGTGCCAGCAGACCCACAGGGGGCGAACGGCGGAATGAGCAGTTCTTC. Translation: CASRPTGGERRNEQFF.

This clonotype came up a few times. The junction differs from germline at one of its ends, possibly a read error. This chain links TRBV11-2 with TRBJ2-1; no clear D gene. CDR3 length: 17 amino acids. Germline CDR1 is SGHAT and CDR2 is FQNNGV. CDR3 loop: CASRLASWRGSYNEQFF. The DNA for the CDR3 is TGTGCCAGCAGATTAGCTTCCTGGAGAGGCTCCTACAATGAGCAGTTCTTC.

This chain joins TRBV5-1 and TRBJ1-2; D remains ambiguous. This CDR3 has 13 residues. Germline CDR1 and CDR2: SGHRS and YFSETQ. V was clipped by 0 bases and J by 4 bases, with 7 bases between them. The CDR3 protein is CASSLDPGYGYTF. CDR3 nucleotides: TGCGCCAGCAGCTTGGACCCAGGCTATGGCTACACCTTC.

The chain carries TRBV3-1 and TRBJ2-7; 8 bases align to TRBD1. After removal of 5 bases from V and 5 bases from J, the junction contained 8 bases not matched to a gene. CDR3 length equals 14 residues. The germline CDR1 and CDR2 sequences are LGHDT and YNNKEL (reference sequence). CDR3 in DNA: TGTGCCAGCAGCAAAAACCCAGGGGGCGACGAGCAGTACTTC. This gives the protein CASSKNPGGDEQYF.

CDR3 protein: CASSLASWAKGYNEQFF. The CDR3 DNA reads TGTGCCAGCAGCTTGGCCTCCTGGGCCAAAGGGTACAATGAGCAGTTCTTC. V gene TRBV5-4 combines with J gene TRBJ2-1; D remains unclear. Trimming left V 0 bases short and J 4 bases short, with 17 bases between. Germline CDR1 is SGHNT and CDR2 is YYREEE (reference sequence). This CDR3 comprises 17 residues.

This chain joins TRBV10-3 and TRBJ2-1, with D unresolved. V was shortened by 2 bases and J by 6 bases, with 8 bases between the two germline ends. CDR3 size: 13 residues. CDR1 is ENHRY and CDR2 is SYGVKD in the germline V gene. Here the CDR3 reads CAISEVAINEQFF. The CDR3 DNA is TGTGCCATCAGTGAGGTAGCTATCAATGAGCAGTTCTTC.

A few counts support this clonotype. DNA of the CDR3: TGTGCCAGCAGTTTGTTACAGGGAATCGATACGCAGTATTTT. It codes for CASSLLQGIDTQYF. The rearrangement uses TRBV27 and TRBJ2-3, with D possibly being TRBD1 (6 bases). The CDR3 loop spans 14 amino acids. V shed 3 bases and J shed 6 bases, with 13 bases lying between them. The germline CDR1 and CDR2 sequences are MNHEY and SMNVEV (reference sequence).